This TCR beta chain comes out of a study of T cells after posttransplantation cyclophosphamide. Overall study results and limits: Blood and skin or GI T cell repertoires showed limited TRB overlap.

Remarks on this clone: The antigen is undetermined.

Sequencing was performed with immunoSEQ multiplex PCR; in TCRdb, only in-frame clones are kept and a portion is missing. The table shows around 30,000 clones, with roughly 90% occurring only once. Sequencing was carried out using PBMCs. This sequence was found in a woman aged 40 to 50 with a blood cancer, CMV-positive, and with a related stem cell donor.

CDR3 region: CASSFRIGSGANVLTF. The CDR3 nucleotides read TGCGCCAGCAGCTTTAGAATTGGCTCTGGGGCCAACGTCCTGACTTTC. This chain uses TRBV5-1 with TRBJ2-6; no clear D. The CDR3 is 16 residues long. V lost 2 bases to trimming and J lost 0 bases, with 9 bases between them. Germline lookup yields CDR1 SGHRS and CDR2 YFSETQ.